A selection of T cell receptor beta chains follows, all from one sample in a study of control samples from healthy donors and cancer patients. The repertoire was sequenced with immunoSEQ multiplex PCR; TCRdb's copy has only in-frame clones and lacks some. The sample lists around 120,000 clones, 70% to 90% seen once, with around 3.4% in the top ten. The sample taken for sequencing was blood. These receptor sequences come from a man aged 40-50 years in good health. CDR3s include the opening cysteine and the closing phenylalanine or tryptophan. A D gene is named only where the DNA matches it firmly. Clone size is shown for a subset of rows, as once, few, many or a class of expanded clone.

clone_size,j_call,v_call,d_call,cdr3_nt,cdr3_aa
NA,TRBJ1-1,TRBV30,NA,TGTGCCCGGAGTGTCGGGGGCCCCAATGCTTTCTTT,CARSVGGPNAFF
few,TRBJ2-3,TRBV11-3,TRBD2,TGTGCCAGCAGCCCCCAAACTAGCGGGGTCCCAGATACGCAGTATTTT,CASSPQTSGVPDTQYF
NA,TRBJ2-3,TRBV11-2,NA,TGTGTCAGCAGCTTAGGGGTCAGGGGGGGCACAGATACGCAGTATTTT,CVSSLGVRGGTDTQYF
NA,TRBJ2-3,TRBV7-9,TRBD1,TGTGCCAGCAAAGGGGGCCTAGGGACGCAGTATTTT,CASKGGLGTQYF
NA,TRBJ2-7,TRBV20-1,NA,TGCAGTGGAAATATAGGGGTCGAGCAGTACTTC,CSGNIGVEQYF
NA,TRBJ1-2,TRBV12-3/TRBV12-4,TRBD1,TGTGCCAGCAGCGTACAGGGGAACTATGGCTACACCTTC,CASSVQGNYGYTF
NA,TRBJ2-3,TRBV4-1,NA,TGCGCCAGCAGCCAATCATTCCTCACAGATACGCAGTATTTT,CASSQSFLTDTQYF
NA,TRBJ1-1,TRBV5-4,NA,TGTGCCAGCAGCTCGCAGAACACTGAAGCTTTCTTT,CASSSQNTEAFF
NA,TRBJ1-4,TRBV11-2,TRBD1,TGTGCCAGCAGCACAGGGGACGTAGGTGAAAAACTGTTTTTT,CASSTGDVGEKLFF
NA,TRBJ2-3,TRBV4-1,NA,TGCGCCAGCAGCCAACCAACCGGGATGGGGGGCGCAGATACGCAGTATTTT,CASSQPTGMGGADTQYF
NA,TRBJ1-5,TRBV13,TRBD1,TGTGCCAGCAGCCAGGACAGGAGCCAGCCCCAGCATTTT,CASSQDRSQPQHF
NA,TRBJ2-5,TRBV29-1,TRBD1,TGCAGCGTTGAGGGGAGGGACAGGGGCCAAGAGACCCAGTACTTC,CSVEGRDRGQETQYF
NA,TRBJ1-2,TRBV6-2/TRBV6-3,TRBD1,TGTGCCAGCAGTTACTCGGGACAGGGCGACTTCTATGGCTACACCTTC,CASSYSGQGDFYGYTF
once,TRBJ2-7,TRBV29-1,TRBD2,TGCAGCGTTGATGGGGTTAGCGGGGGCCGCTCCTACGAGCAGTACTTC,CSVDGVSGGRSYEQYF